The T cell receptor (beta chain) under discussion was sequenced for a study of shared clonotypes between healthy human individuals. The CDR3 is made up of 16 amino acids. Between the trimmed V and J ends, which lost 2 bases and 2 bases, there was a span of 16 bases. CDR1 is SGDLS, CDR2 YYNGEE, per germline. Repertoires were generated with immunoSEQ multiplex PCR, while TCRdb's copy carries only in-frame clones and drops some. The sample lists about 2.4 million clones, approximately 94% occurring once. Sequenced sample: naive CD4+ T cells from PBMCs. The subset denotes: CD45RA+ positively selected. This TCR was sampled from a young man in good health. Some clones in this sample may be carry-over from other donors' samples. V and J are TRBV9 and TRBJ2-5, with D tentatively TRBD1 or TRBD2 (6 bases each). CDR3 sequence reads: CASSVSGGRTQETQYF. The CDR3, as DNA: TGTGCCAGCAGCGTTTCCGGGGGCCGAACTCAAGAGACCCAGTACTTC.